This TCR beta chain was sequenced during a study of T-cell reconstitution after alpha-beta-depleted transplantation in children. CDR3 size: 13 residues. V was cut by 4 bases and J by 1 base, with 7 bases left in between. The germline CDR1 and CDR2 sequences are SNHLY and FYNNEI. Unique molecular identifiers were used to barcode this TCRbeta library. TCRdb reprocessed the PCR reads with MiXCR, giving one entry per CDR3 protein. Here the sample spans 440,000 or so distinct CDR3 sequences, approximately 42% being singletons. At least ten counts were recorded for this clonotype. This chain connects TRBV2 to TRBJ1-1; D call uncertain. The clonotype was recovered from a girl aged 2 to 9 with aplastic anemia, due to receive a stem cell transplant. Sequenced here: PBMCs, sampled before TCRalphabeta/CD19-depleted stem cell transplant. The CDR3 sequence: CASSVSGNTEAFF. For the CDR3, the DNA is TGTGCCAGCAGTGTTTCCGGGAACACTGAAGCTTTCTTT.